This T cell receptor beta chain was identified in a study of vaccination effects on CD4 cells after COVID-19. With the ViraFEST assay, the study expanded antigen-specific CD4+ T cells using viral peptide pools, then sequenced them. The culture ran for about 11 days, and then CD4+ T cells were isolated. Two-dose BNT162b2 or mRNA-1273 vaccination was given to participants. Data came from immunoSEQ multiplex PCR; TCRdb stores just in-frame clones and leaves some out. The table has more than 40,000 clones, about 70% seen once. The germline CDR1 and CDR2 sequences are LGHNA and YNFKEQ. Trimming cost V 1 base and J 4 bases; bases outside gene matches: 1. The CDR3 sequence is 15 residues long. By frequency in the sample, this clone is medium-sized (0.01 to 0.1%). Its antigen remains unknown.

The rearrangement joins TRBV4-2 to TRBJ2-3; 11 nucleotides match TRBD1. The source material was CD4+ T cells from PBMCs cultured with HCoV-OC43 spike peptides, sampled after COVID-19 vaccination. Subset given: HCoV-OC43 spike overlapping peptide pool stimulation. The receptor was derived from a human donor who received a COVID-19 vaccine. In DNA, the CDR3 is TGTGCCAGCAGCCAAGGGACAGGGGGCGCAGATACGCAGTATTTT. Its protein is CASSQGTGGADTQYF.